This T cell receptor (beta chain) was observed in a study of control samples from healthy donors and cancer patients. Here immunoSEQ multiplex PCR was the method, and the copy in TCRdb shows in-frame clones only, minus some. This table has about 180,000 clones, roughly 92% appearing once. This TCR came from a man aged 25-45 years in good health. Sequenced material: blood.

The CDR3 region is CASSVDYIRQFF. The CDR3 DNA reads TGTGCCAGCAGCGTTGACTACATCCGGCAGTTCTTC. The rearrangement uses TRBV7-2 and TRBJ2-1; D might be TRBD2 (5 bases). The V and J ends lost 5 bases and 12 bases respectively, with 14 bases between them. The germline CDR1 and CDR2 sequences are SGHTA and FQGNSA. The CDR3 runs 12 residues.